Each of the 14 T cell receptor beta chains below was sequenced from the same sample in a study of T cell repertoires in cytomegalovirus infection. These receptors have no identified antigens. TCRdb processed the reads anew with MiXCR; each CDR3 protein has one entry. The sample lists hundreds of thousands of distinct CDR3 sequences, 25% to 40% occurring once. The sequencing used cultured CD8+ T cells from PBMCs, collected from culture after CMV antigen stimulation. The receptor source for this set is a human donor in good health (CMV status not recorded). Some clones in this sample may be carry-over from other donors' samples.

This clonotype was seen more than once but under ten times. The chain combines TRBV7-6 with TRBJ1-1; a possible D gene is TRBD1 (5 bases). Trimming took 4 bases from V and 0 from J, leaving 18 bases between them. Germline V gives CDR1 SGHVS, CDR2 FNYEAQ. This CDR3 comprises 17 residues. The CDR3: CASSSPRDGFMNTEAFF. In DNA form, the CDR3 reads TGTGCCAGCAGCTCACCCCGGGACGGATTTATGAACACTGAAGCTTTCTTT. Full variable domain (remainder filled in from reference TRBV7-6 and TRBJ1-1): GAGVSQSPRYKVTKRGQDVALRCDPISGHVSLYWYRQALGQGPEFLTYFNYEAQQDKSGLPNDRFSAERPEGSISTLTIQRTEQRDSAMYRCASSSPRDGFMNTEAFFGQGTRLTVV.

This clonotype has just a few counts. V is TRBV27 and J is TRBJ1-1; D uncertain. The CDR3 totals 13 residues. Germline assignment: CDR1 MNHEY and CDR2 SMNVEV (reference sequence). V lost 0 bases to trimming and J lost 6 bases, with 8 bases between them. The CDR3: CASSLSAGAEAFF. For the CDR3, the DNA is TGTGCCAGCAGTTTATCGGCAGGAGCTGAAGCTTTCTTT.

Written as DNA, the CDR3 is TGTGCCAGCAGTGACCAGGGGAAGGGCACTGAAGCTTTCTTT. Its translation: CASSDQGKGTEAFF. The rearrangement links TRBV2 to TRBJ1-1, with D possibly TRBD1 on 6 matching bases. Trimming shortened V by 3 bases and J by 4 bases, and 12 bases separated the two germline ends. The CDR3 consists of 14 residues. The germline gives CDR1 SNHLY, CDR2 FYNNEI.

In this sample, this clonotype turned up a few times. The junction departs from the called germline gene at one end, perhaps through a read error. V is TRBV4-1 and J is TRBJ2-2; possibly TRBD1 or TRBD2 for D (5 bases each). CDR1 and CDR2 (germline): MGHRA, YSYEKL. The CDR3 runs to 15 residues. The CDR3 loop reads CASSQDRGGTGELFF. The DNA for the CDR3 is TGTGCCAGCAGCCAAGATCGTGGGGGCACCGGGGAGCTGTTTTTT.

This clonotype was counted only a few times. This chain connects TRBV4-1 to TRBJ2-7; D perhaps matches TRBD1 (5 bases). The CDR3 has 14 amino acids. Germline CDR1 is MGHRA and CDR2 is YSYEKL. Trimming left V 2 bases short and J 6 bases short, with 14 bases between. As DNA, the CDR3 is TGCGCCAGCAGCCAATTCGCCCAGGGAACCGAGCAGTACGTC. Protein: CASSQFAQGTEQYV.

This clonotype came up a few times. The chain couples TRBV27 to TRBJ2-1; D is unresolved. Per germline, CDR1 MNHEY and CDR2 SMNVEV (reference sequence). V was shortened by 1 base and J by 0 bases, with 10 bases between the two germline ends. The CDR3 is made up of 16 amino acids. CDR3 region: CASSLFGYDSYNEQFF. The CDR3, as DNA: TGTGCCAGCAGTTTATTTGGGTACGACTCCTACAATGAGCAGTTCTTC.

J is TRBJ2-7 and V is TRBV27; D is possibly TRBD1 (5 bases). This CDR3 has 14 amino acids. Trimming shortened V by 6 bases and J by 5 bases, and 17 bases separated the two germline ends. CDR1 and CDR2 from the germline V gene are MNHEY and SMNVEV (reference sequence). This CDR3 is CASSPDSPRHEQYV. The CDR3 nucleotides are TGTGCCAGCAGCCCAGACAGTCCACGGCACGAGCAGTACGTC.

This clonotype was seen more than once but under ten times. The V call is TRBV27, the J call TRBJ1-1, with no clear D. From germline, CDR1 is MNHEY and CDR2 SMNVEV (reference sequence). This CDR3 is built from 14 residues. The germline V and J ends were trimmed by 0 bases and 6 bases, with 11 bases remaining between them. CDR3: CASSLSGLRAEAFF. The DNA for the CDR3 is TGTGCCAGCAGTTTATCGGGATTGAGAGCTGAAGCTTTCTTT.

The chain is built from TRBV7-9 and TRBJ2-3; 9 bases map to TRBD2. CDR3 length equals 17 residues. CDR1 and CDR2 (germline): SEHNR, FQNEAQ (reference sequence). V shed 1 base and J 3 bases; nucleotides not matched to a gene: 8. This CDR3 reads CASSLEAAGGPTDTQYF. The CDR3, as DNA: TGTGCCAGCAGCTTAGAGGCGGCGGGGGGGCCAACAGATACGCAGTATTTT.

In its sample, this clonotype was seen once. V gene TRBV14 combines with J gene TRBJ2-5; TRBD1 might be the D (5 bases). Germline lookup yields CDR1 SGHDN and CDR2 FVKESK. The CDR3 extends over 15 amino acids. Trimming took off 4 bases at V and 3 bases at J, with 15 bases between the two ends. CDR3 DNA sequence: TGTGCCAGCAGCCCAGAGAAAGGGGTGGAAGAGACCCAGTACTTC. This codes for CASSPEKGVEETQYF.

In regard to this clonotype: Sequence at one end of the junction differs from germline and may be a read error. The chain employs TRBV6-1 and TRBJ2-1, with 8 bases fitting TRBD1. CDR1 is MNHNS, CDR2 SASEGT, per germline. The CDR3 sequence is 16 residues long. The CDR3, as DNA: TGTGCCAGCAATGAAGATGGACAGGGATTCCGCAATGAGCAGTTCTTC. Translated: CASNEDGQGFRNEQFF.

This clonotype was counted between two and nine times. The V and J genes are TRBV4-1 and TRBJ2-1, with a weak D call TRBD2 (7 bases). The CDR3 runs 15 residues. Between the trimmed V and J ends, which lost 1 base and 4 bases, there was a span of 11 bases. Germline assignment: CDR1 MGHRA and CDR2 YSYEKL. The CDR3 loop reads CASSQVAGAYNEQFF. The CDR3 coding sequence is TGCGCCAGCAGCCAAGTTGCGGGGGCTTACAATGAGCAGTTCTTC.

Regarding this clonotype: The junction differs from germline at one of its ends, possibly a read error. The genes are TRBV7-9 and TRBJ2-3; the match to TRBD2 covers 9 bases. Germline CDR1 and CDR2: SEHNR and FQNEAQ (reference sequence). The CDR3 contains 17 residues. The CDR3 loop reads CASFSRSGTSLADTQNF. CDR3 in DNA: TGTGCCAGCTTCTCTCGCTCCGGGACTAGCTTGGCAGATACGCAGAATTTT.

The chain carries TRBV2 and TRBJ2-1; D is undetermined. Trimming took off 6 bases at V and 8 bases at J, with 11 bases between the two ends. The CDR3 is 12 residues long. CDR1 and CDR2 (germline): SNHLY, FYNNEI. The chain's CDR3 is CASRWSEHEQFF. CDR3 nucleotides: TGTGCCAGCAGATGGTCAGAACATGAGCAGTTCTTC.